These 14 T cell receptor beta chains originate from one sample sequenced in a study of CD8+ T cells in alopecia areata (dated by TCRdb to the late 2010s). The sample's treatment or condition, from its label and the paper: oral pan-JAK inhibitor, 5-10 mg twice daily. The method was the immunoSEQ multiplex PCR assay. For TCR sequencing, RNA was extracted from every sample and reverse transcribed into cDNA to serve as template. The immuneACCESS repertoire file appears here via TCRdb, limited to in-frame rearrangements. These files lack a portion of the clones; in checked studies, under half of the deficit traces to unresolved V genes, and the cause of the others is not known. The table for this sample lists hundreds of thousands of clones; roughly 66% of them were counted only once. The ten largest clones capture approximately 1.2% of the sample. Material: CD4+ T cells sorted from blood, obtained at approximately week 42, from a patient treated with tofacitinib. These receptors were obtained from a human donor with alopecia areata.

CDR3 bases: TGTGCCAGCAGCTTGGCGGAGGATTCACCCCTCCACTTT. This translates into CASSLAEDSPLHF. V is TRBV5-4 and J is TRBJ1-6, with D hard to call. This CDR3 spans 13 amino acids. CDR1 and CDR2 from the germline V gene are SGHNT and YYREEE (reference sequence). With 0 bases removed from V and 8 bases from J, the gap between germline ends came to 6 bases.

V is TRBV30 and J is TRBJ1-4; TRBD1 might be the D (6 bases). There are 14 residues in the CDR3. V was trimmed by 2 bases and J by 5 bases, leaving 12 bases between them. Germline V gene lookup returns CDR1 GTSNPN and CDR2 SVGIG (reference sequence). The CDR3: CAWSLGHTNEKLFF. The DNA for the CDR3 is TGTGCCTGGAGTCTGGGACACACGAATGAAAAACTGTTTTTT. The variable domain in full, with the rest retrieved from reference TRBV30 and TRBJ1-4, is SQTIHQWPATLVQPVGSPLSLECTVEGTSNPNLYWYRQAAGRGLQLLFYSVGIGQISSEVPQNLSASRPQDRQFILSSKKLLLSDSGFYLCAWSLGHTNEKLFFGSGTQLSVL.

V and J are TRBV29-1 and TRBJ2-1, with D perhaps TRBD2 (7 bases). The CDR3 has 15 residues. Between the trimmed V and J ends, which lost 5 bases and 2 bases, there was a span of 16 bases. Germline CDR1 reads SQVTM; CDR2 reads ANQGSEA. Here the CDR3 reads CSVTQGGGTYNEQFF. In DNA form, the CDR3 reads TGCAGCGTTACACAGGGAGGGGGAACCTACAATGAGCAGTTCTTC.

This rearrangement joins TRBV11-3 to TRBJ1-1, with D hard to call. The CDR3 runs to 12 residues. The germline V gene encodes CDR1 SGHNT and CDR2 YENEEA. V was cut by 0 bases and J by 8 bases, with 7 bases left in between. The CDR3 sequence is CASSLDGAEAFF. CDR3 DNA sequence: TGTGCCAGCAGCTTAGATGGAGCAGAAGCTTTCTTT.

The rearrangement joins TRBV19 to TRBJ1-4; D not resolved. CDR1 LNHDA and CDR2 SQIVND come from the germline V gene (reference sequence). V was cut by 7 bases and J by 8 bases, with 14 bases left in between. The CDR3 runs 13 residues. The DNA for the CDR3 is TGTGCCAGTACCCCCTCGATTGGAGAAAAACTGTTTTTT. It specifies CASTPSIGEKLFF.

This clone was detected only a few times. The rearrangement uses TRBV29-1 and TRBJ2-2; 9 positions agree with TRBD1. V shed 7 bases and J 3 bases; nucleotides not matched to a gene: 6. Germline V gene data show CDR1 as SQVTM and CDR2 as ANQGSEA. This CDR3 is built from 14 residues. CDR3 in amino acids: CSARRDRDTGELFF. The CDR3 DNA is TGCAGCGCCCGCCGGGACAGGGACACCGGGGAGCTGTTTTTT.

The chain couples TRBV18 to TRBJ2-7; 7 bases align to TRBD1. The CDR3 extends over 14 amino acids. The V and J ends lost 4 bases and 2 bases, in that order; junction bases with no gene match: 5. The germline gives CDR1 KGHSH, CDR2 LQKENI. The CDR3 DNA follows: TGTGCCAGCTCACTAGACAGGGACACCTACGAGCAGTACTTC. Its protein is CASSLDRDTYEQYF. The complete variable domain, with remaining parts taken from reference TRBV18 and TRBJ2-7, reads NAGVMQNPRHLVRRRGQEARLRCSPMKGHSHVYWYRQLPEEGLKFMVYLQKENIIDESGMPKERFSAEFPKEGPSILRIQQVVRGDSAAYFCASSLDRDTYEQYFGPGTRLTVT.

The chain is built from TRBV15 and TRBJ2-1; no reliable D call. Trimming stripped 5 bases from V and 5 bases from J, with 16 bases between. The CDR3 totals 15 residues. CDR1 and CDR2 (germline): LNHNV, YYDKDF (reference sequence). The CDR3 DNA sequence: TGTGCCACCAGCCCCGGAGTACAAAGGGACAATGAGCAGTTCTTC. As protein: CATSPGVQRDNEQFF.

In DNA, the CDR3 is TGTGCCTGGAGTCGTACAGGGGGCGGCACTGAAGCTTTCTTT. This encodes CAWSRTGGGTEAFF. This chain uses TRBV30 with TRBJ1-1; 9 nucleotides agree with TRBD1. V shed 2 bases, J shed 4 bases, and the junction held 5 bases outside the gene matches. Germline CDR1 GTSNPN, CDR2 SVGIG (reference sequence). This CDR3 region has 14 residues.

This clone occurred a few times. CDR3 DNA: TGTGCCAGCAGTACAGGGGTCCACTATGGCTACACCTTC. This codes for CASSTGVHYGYTF. The chain has TRBV25-1 and TRBJ1-2; 7 positions match TRBD1. This CDR3 comprises 13 residues. Losses at the gene ends were 5 bases for V and 3 bases for J; bases not matched to a gene: 3. Germline CDR1 is MGHDK and CDR2 is SYGVNS.

CDR3 in DNA: TGTGCCTGGAGTGTCCAGGACCGCTATGGCTACACCTTC. Its translation is CAWSVQDRYGYTF. The genes are TRBV30 and TRBJ1-2; D gene ambiguous. The CDR3 is 13 amino acids. CDR1 GTSNPN and CDR2 SVGIG come from the germline V gene (reference sequence). V lost 0 bases, J lost 4 bases, and 9 bases lay in between.

This chain uses TRBV4-3 with TRBJ1-2; D remains unclear. The germline CDR1 and CDR2 sequences are LGHNA and YSLEER. With 2 bases removed from V and 5 bases from J, the gap between germline ends came to 18 bases. CDR3 length: 16 amino acids. The chain's CDR3 is CASSQWSGSPGYGYTF. The CDR3 nucleotides read TGCGCCAGCAGCCAATGGTCCGGGTCCCCTGGTTATGGCTACACCTTC.

The V call is TRBV6-5, the J call TRBJ1-2; possible D gene TRBD1, 5 bases. The V gene's germline CDR1 is MNHEY and CDR2 SVGAGI. Trimming left V 5 bases short and J 8 bases short, with 12 bases between. This CDR3 contains 12 residues. CDR3 nucleotide sequence: TGTGCCAGCAGTAGGGGATTCTACGGCTACACCTTC. This sequence encodes CASSRGFYGYTF.

This clone turned up a few times. The V gene is TRBV7-9, the J gene TRBJ2-3; 12 bases are shared with TRBD2. Losses at the gene ends were 5 bases for V and 3 bases for J; bases not matched to a gene: 6. The CDR3 totals 16 residues. Germline CDR1 and CDR2: SEHNR and FQNEAQ (reference sequence). CDR3 sequence: CASSPGTSGRTDTQYF. The CDR3 DNA is TGTGCCAGCAGCCCGGGGACTAGCGGGCGGACAGATACGCAGTATTTT.